This TCR beta chain is from a study of blood T cell repertoires in COVID-19 (dated by TCRdb to about 2020). Context from the whole study: Samples covering the acute and convalescent phases of COVID-19 were provided by collaborators in the United States, Italy and Spain. The prospective study material was composed of cDNA or gDNA derived from T cells, B-cell-depleted T cells, or PBMCs. The dataset comprised deeply sampled blood TCRbeta repertoires from subjects exposed to, actively infected with, or recovered from COVID-19. A freely available public database, intended as a resource for researchers studying the immune response to SARS-CoV-2, is where the repertoires were released. Samples were obtained from the ongoing ImmuneRACE study (first 160 participants) and from about 1,300 subjects provided by 6 global collaborators. A de-identified subject ID, COVID-19 status, age in years and sex were almost always included in the sample metadata. Where available, HLA class I and class II types were obtained from metadata supplied by the sample provider rather than from assay-based typing. The study at large found these results: How much clinical and demographic metadata was included differed by source and by participant, and the metadata was provided uncurated.

Each collaborating institution followed its own protocols to collect whole blood in K2EDTA tubes. Collaborator samples were shipped for TCRbeta analysis as frozen whole blood, isolated PBMCs, or DNA extracted from either sample type. To note about this clone: There is no known antigen for this receptor. It has no much larger one-base neighbor in the sample; base qualities were not kept.

The CDR3 runs 13 residues from the cysteine to the phenylalanine. The sequence is cut down to CDR3 DNA, 39 bases in frame from base 1. CDR1 MNHEY and CDR2 SVGEGT are derived from the germline V gene. The junction carries 12 bases between V and J, which are trimmed by 5 bases and 5 bases respectively. The immunoSEQ Assay, a bias-controlled multiplex PCR, was used to amplify TCRbeta CDR3 regions from genomic DNA. On the study's bioinformatics: Nucleated cell counts per sample were estimated from amplification of reference gene primers within the assay. Sequence reads were collapsed and filtered to measure the absolute abundance of every unique TCRbeta CDR3 rearrangement. For each sample, productive Simpson clonality was calculated by taking the square root of Simpson's diversity index across productive rearrangements. TCRdb obtained this table from immuneACCESS and retained in-frame rearrangements with V and J assigned. These tables miss some clones; where compared with another copy, unresolved V genes account for less than half of the shortfall, and the remainder is unexplained. That table is the source of V, J and clone size, and D and trimming were worked out from the DNA. Counted in this sample were a few hundred thousand clones; 86% of them appeared once. The ten largest account for about 1.6% of the sample.

The receptor chain draws on TRBV6-2 or TRBV6-3 and TRBJ2-5; D gene: possibly TRBD2, on 6 matching bases. The sample taken for sequencing was peripheral blood. The TCR comes from a woman aged 50 to 60 with acute or convalescent COVID-19. The DNA sequence follows: TGTGCCAGCAGTGACGGAGGGCGGGAGACCCAGTACTTC. Its product reads: CASSDGGRETQYF.